Listed below are T cell receptor beta chains from one sample, sequenced in a study of PD-1 blockade in classical Hodgkin lymphoma. Produced via immunoSEQ multiplex PCR; TCRdb's table is partial and in-frame only. The profile shows roughly 92,000 clones, around nine tenths of them singletons. The sample here was peripheral blood mononuclear cells (PBMCs), taken at baseline. These receptor sequences come from a human donor with classical Hodgkin lymphoma. The CDR3 runs from the conserved cysteine through the conserved F or W. The order of the fields is V gene, D gene, J gene, clone size, CDR3 DNA, CDR3 protein. A D gene is named only where the DNA matches it firmly. Clone size is not always given. Where it is, it says once, few, many or a class for expanded clones.

TRBV9	TRBD2	TRBJ2-7	once	TGTGCCAGCAGCGGGCTCGCGGGAGGCTACGAGCAGTACTTC	CASSGLAGGYEQYF
TRBV9	.	TRBJ2-2	.	TGTGCCAGCAAGAACGGGATCCTTAACACCGGGGAGCTGTTTTTT	CASKNGILNTGELFF
TRBV6-1	.	TRBJ2-5	.	TGTGCCAGCGGGTGGGGGGGGGCGTCTGGAGAGACCCAGTACTTC	CASGWGGASGETQYF
TRBV28	TRBD1	TRBJ2-7	.	TGTGCCAGCAACACACGGGGGACAGGGGGTTGGCAGTACTTC	CASNTRGTGGWQYF
TRBV7-8	TRBD2	TRBJ2-2	.	TGTGCCAGCAGCCGGGGGGGAACGAACACCGGGGAGCTGTTTTTT	CASSRGGTNTGELFF
TRBV6-5	.	TRBJ1-1	once	TGTGCCAGCAGCTCCTGGTTGAACACTGAAGCTTTCTTT	CASSSWLNTEAFF
TRBV27	.	TRBJ1-2	.	TGTGCCAGCAGTTCCGAAGAGGGCCGGGATGGCTACACCTTC	CASSSEEGRDGYTF
TRBV5-1	.	TRBJ2-1	.	TGCGCCAGCAGCCTCGATGTACCTAGCGCAAGTTACAATGAGCAGTTCTTC	CASSLDVPSASYNEQFF
TRBV19	TRBD2	TRBJ2-2	.	TGTGCCACCAAAAGGACTAGCGGGGTGGTCGGGGAGCTGTTTTTT	CATKRTSGVVGELFF
TRBV5-1	.	TRBJ2-4	.	TGCGCCAGCAGCTTGGACGCCAAACTAGCCAAAAACATTCAGTACTTC	CASSLDAKLAKNIQYF
TRBV20-1	.	TRBJ2-5	.	TGCAGTGCTAGTTTCGGGGAGACCCAGTACTTC	CSASFGETQYF
TRBV6-1	.	TRBJ2-1	.	TGTGCCAGCAGTGAACGTCCCAATGAGCAGTTCTTC	CASSERPNEQFF
TRBV5-4	TRBD1	TRBJ2-7	few	TGTGCCAGCAGCGGCCGGGACAGGGCCTACGAGCAGTACTTC	CASSGRDRAYEQYF
TRBV6-1	.	TRBJ2-7	.	TGTGCCAGCAGTACCCCCGATACTACTGAGCAGTACTTC	CASSTPDTTEQYF
TRBV30	TRBD2	TRBJ2-1	.	TGTGCCTGGAGTAGGGGGGCGGGAGGTTCCTACAATGAGCAGTTCTTC	CAWSRGAGGSYNEQFF
TRBV27	.	TRBJ1-1	.	TGTGCCAGCAGTGTTCGGGGCGCTGAAGCTTTCTTT	CASSVRGAEAFF
TRBV9	.	TRBJ1-5	once	TGTGCCAGCAGCGTAGGTCTAAGCAATCAGCCCCAGCATTTT	CASSVGLSNQPQHF
TRBV6-5	.	TRBJ2-2	.	TGTGCCAGCAGTTACGGTAGCGGGGAGCTGTTTTTT	CASSYGSGELFF
TRBV6-5	.	TRBJ1-3	.	TGTGCCAGCAGTTACGGCAGCGGTCTCTCTGGAAACACCATATATTTT	CASSYGSGLSGNTIYF
TRBV5-4	.	TRBJ2-6	.	TGTGCCAGCAGCTTGTCTGCGTGGGCCTCTGGGGCCAACGTCCTGACTTTC	CASSLSAWASGANVLTF
TRBV5-8	TRBD1	TRBJ1-1	once	TGTGCCAGCAGCCCGAGGACAGGGGATGATGAAGCTTTCTTT	CASSPRTGDDEAFF
TRBV7-8	.	TRBJ2-1	.	TGTGCCAGCAGCTCCTATCTCGGTGGAGAGCAGTTCTTC	CASSSYLGGEQFF
TRBV7-8	.	TRBJ1-5	.	TGTGCCAGCAGCTTAGCGTGGGCAGGGATTGATAGCAATCAGCCCCAGCATTTT	CASSLAWAGIDSNQPQHF
TRBV28	.	TRBJ2-6	.	TGTGCCAGCAGAAATCCTCAAAGGGGTTTAGGTGGGGCCAACGTCCTGACTTTC	CASRNPQRGLGGANVLTF
TRBV27	.	TRBJ1-2	.	TGTGCCAGCAGTCCCCCAACCCCGGACGGGAACTATGGCTACACCTTC	CASSPPTPDGNYGYTF
TRBV5-8	.	TRBJ2-1	.	TGTGCCAGCAGCTTGTGGGACTCTGAGCAGTTCTTC	CASSLWDSEQFF
TRBV7-9	.	TRBJ1-4	.	TGTGCCAGCAGCTCCGAGTGGGAAAAACTGTTTTTT	CASSSEWEKLFF
TRBV6-1	.	TRBJ1-4	.	TGTGCCAGCAGCTTAAGTGGCGGGTTGGAAAAACTGTTTTTT	CASSLSGGLEKLFF
TRBV19	.	TRBJ1-1	few	TGTGCCAGTATCTACGGGGGGCAAGCTTTCTTT	CASIYGGQAFF
TRBV7-8	.	TRBJ1-1	.	TGTGCCAGCAGCCCCGGAGGGAACACTGAAGCTTTCTTT	CASSPGGNTEAFF
TRBV30	TRBD2	TRBJ2-1	.	TGTGCCTGGAGTTCGGGAGGGAGCTGGAATGAGCAGTTCTTC	CAWSSGGSWNEQFF